The sequence of this TCR beta chain was determined in a study of CD8 T cells in ankylosing spondylitis. Whole-study results and caveats: Blood of patients with ankylosing spondylitis appeared to be characterized by a TCR beta motif of several highly homologous variants.

There are 15 residues in the CDR3. V shed 9 bases, J shed 5 bases, and the junction held 8 bases outside the gene matches. The authors made TCR beta libraries by quantitative 5'-RACE with molecular barcodes. TCRdb fed the 5' RACE reads into MiXCR, producing one record per CDR3 protein. The profile shows about 300,000 distinct CDR3 sequences, more than 20% of them singletons. Comment on this clonotype: The target antigen is unknown. A much larger clonotype is one base distant, so this may be a read error.

The gene calls are TRBV12-3 or TRBV12-4 and TRBJ2-1; TRBD2 aligns across 12 bases. Sequencing was carried out using blood, either unsorted or a sorted T cell fraction (not recorded which). The receptor comes from a female donor with ankylosing spondylitis or in good health (not recorded which). The CDR3 bases are TGTGCCAGAAGCGGCCTAGCGGGAGGGGACAATGAGCAGTTCTTC. The encoded protein is CARSGLAGGDNEQFF.